A selection of T cell receptor beta chains follows, all from one sample in a study of T cell responses to AZD1222 COVID-19 vaccine. Profiled with immunoSEQ multiplex PCR; TCRdb holds only in-frame clones, not every one. The sample has around 100,000 clones; 88% are singletons. The specimen comprised peripheral blood, sampled on day 0 of AZD1222 vaccination. The receptors stem from an adult in good health. Each CDR3 is given with its conserved first and last residue. The order of the fields is V gene, J gene, CDR3 protein.

>TRBV7-9|TRBJ2-7
CASSPSGVSYEQYF
>TRBV6-2/TRBV6-3|TRBJ1-1
CASSYLRTEAFF
>TRBV7-3|TRBJ2-5
CASSLNLGETQYF
>TRBV24-1|TRBJ1-5
CATSDSDRGLGNQPQHF
>TRBV28|TRBJ2-7
CASSFGAGQGGSYEQYF
>TRBV19|TRBJ2-7
CASSIGQGSSYEQYF
>TRBV29-1|TRBJ1-2
CSVRPTTGGYTF
>TRBV6-5|TRBJ2-3
CASSYRGARTDTQYF
>TRBV2|TRBJ2-2
CASSGQLMGELFF
>TRBV2|TRBJ1-1
CASSEAERMNTEAFF
>TRBV11-2|TRBJ2-1
CASSLSQRGRHEQFF
>TRBV14|TRBJ1-2
CASSPGAAFYGYTF
>TRBV19|TRBJ1-4
CASSRRGRGEKLFF
>TRBV5-6|TRBJ2-2
CASSLAGELFF
>TRBV18|TRBJ2-7
CASSPGVSYEQYF
>TRBV14|TRBJ2-5
CASSQDPAERRETQYF
>TRBV5-5|TRBJ2-5
CASSLVTGGEGKETQYF
>TRBV6-5|TRBJ1-1
CASSYSLNTEAFF
>TRBV7-9|TRBJ1-6
CASSLEPGSYNSPLHF
>TRBV7-3|TRBJ1-6
CASSYQADGSPLHF
>TRBV19|TRBJ2-4
CASSMTGGPNIQYF
>TRBV27|TRBJ1-2
CASSLARNYGYTF
>TRBV12-3/TRBV12-4|TRBJ1-5
CASSLDRRPQHF
>TRBV5-4|TRBJ1-5
CASSRDRVQPQHF
>TRBV7-9|TRBJ2-5
CASSLGLGETQYF
>TRBV3-1/TRBV3-2|TRBJ1-1
CASSQRAREAFF
>TRBV4-3|TRBJ1-1
CASSQGQVQLGTENTEAFF
>TRBV5-1|TRBJ2-1
CASSLASGLAGGSSYNEQFF
>TRBV6-2/TRBV6-3|TRBJ2-2
CASSYFAGELFF
>TRBV24-1|TRBJ2-6
CASRASGSGANVLTF
>TRBV28|TRBJ1-2
CARRKTGGYGYTF
>TRBV6-2/TRBV6-3|TRBJ1-1
CASSYSIVTEAFF
>TRBV25-1|TRBJ2-2
CASRDSASTGELFF
>TRBV9|TRBJ2-2
CASSATPLRSGELFF
>TRBV27|TRBJ1-1
CASSLEGRGEAFF
>TRBV5-4|TRBJ1-1
CASSPPSNTEAFF
>TRBV28|TRBJ1-5
CASSTGTAQPQHF
>TRBV19|TRBJ1-5
CASSILGQPNQPQHF
>TRBV12-5|TRBJ2-2
CASGSPGQTNTGELFF
>TRBV9|TRBJ1-1
CASSQAPNTEAFF
>TRBV7-8|TRBJ2-7
CASSLLAGSYEQYF
>TRBV5-4|TRBJ2-7
CASSSQGGWSSYEQYF
>TRBV27|TRBJ1-6
CASSLGLNSNSPLHF
>TRBV6-5|TRBJ1-5
CASSPGQYSNQPQHF
>TRBV5-4|TRBJ2-6
CASSSTGRFAGANVLTF
>TRBV4-3|TRBJ2-7
CASSQERQASSYEQYF
>TRBV24-1|TRBJ2-1
CATSDPSGRANYEQFF
>TRBV12-3/TRBV12-4|TRBJ1-1
CASSSMLEAFF
>TRBV7-2|TRBJ1-5
CASSKNQGNQPQHF